What follows are 26 T cell receptor beta chains derived from one specimen sequenced in a study of ipilimumab plus nivolumab after autologous stem cell transplantation. The method was immunoSEQ multiplex PCR; TCRdb's version includes in-frame clones alone and lacks a portion of them. The data contain around 20,000 clones, 77% of them singletons. Specimen: PBMCs, collected in a trial of ipilimumab plus nivolumab as post-transplant consolidation. The receptor set was obtained from a male donor with diffuse large B-cell lymphoma.

This clone was detected only a few times. V usage is TRBV7-2 and J usage is TRBJ2-5; possible D gene TRBD2, 6 bases. V lost 0 bases and J 7 bases, leaving 18 bases between the germline ends. Germline-derived CDR1 and CDR2 are SGHTA and FQGNSA. The CDR3 length is 16 residues. The CDR3: CASSLAFGTRLGTQYF. Written as DNA, the CDR3 is TGTGCCAGCAGCTTAGCATTCGGGACTCGGTTGGGGACCCAGTACTTC.

This chain links TRBV28 with TRBJ2-7; TRBD1 matches at 9 bases. Germline values: CDR1 MDHEN, CDR2 SYDVKM. The CDR3 is made up of 15 amino acids. J lost 3 bases, V lost 4 bases, and 7 bases had no gene match. The CDR3 sequence is CASSSPGQGLYEQYF. The CDR3 DNA is TGTGCCAGCAGTTCGCCGGGACAGGGACTCTACGAGCAGTACTTC. Full variable domain (outside the CDR3, taken from reference TRBV28 and TRBJ2-7): DVKVTQSSRYLVKRTGEKVFLECVQDMDHENMFWYRQDPGLGLRLIYFSYDVKMKEKGDIPEGYSVSREKKERFSLILESASTNQTSMYLCASSSPGQGLYEQYFGPGTRLTVT.

The V gene is TRBV10-3, the J gene TRBJ2-7; 7 bases align to TRBD1. The length of the CDR3 is 13 residues. Trimming took 6 bases from V and 2 from J; bases not matched to a gene: 4. The germline V gene has CDR1 ENHRY and CDR2 SYGVKD. CDR3 bases: TGTGCCATCAGGGACAGGAATACCTACGAGCAGTACTTC. Protein sequence: CAIRDRNTYEQYF.

This clone was picked up one time. The rearrangement links TRBV5-1 to TRBJ2-1; possibly TRBD2 for D (6 bases). Germline values: CDR1 SGHRS, CDR2 YFSETQ. V shed 1 base and J shed 1 base, with 12 bases lying between them. CDR3 length: 16 residues. The CDR3 spells CASSLSAGRSYNEQFF. The CDR3, as DNA: TGCGCCAGCAGCTTGTCGGCGGGGAGATCCTACAATGAGCAGTTCTTC.

V gene TRBV18 combines with J gene TRBJ1-5; D is uncertain. The CDR3 sequence is 13 residues long. The V end was cut by 4 bases, the J end by 4 bases, with 8 bases between. Germline V gene data show CDR1 as KGHSH and CDR2 as LQKENI. The DNA of the CDR3 is TGTGCCAGCTCACAGGACGAAAATCAGCCCCAGCATTTT. Its translation is CASSQDENQPQHF.

The V gene is TRBV20-1, the J gene TRBJ2-7; no clear D gene. CDR1 and CDR2 from the germline V gene are DFQATT and SNEGSKA (reference sequence). CDR3 size: 11 residues. V shed 4 bases and J shed 2 bases, with 6 bases lying between them. The CDR3 DNA sequence: TGCAGTGCTACAGGTACCTACGAGCAGTACTTC. Protein: CSATGTYEQYF.

This chain links TRBV7-6 with TRBJ1-2, with TRBD1 identical over 7 bases. Germline V gene data show CDR1 as SGHVS and CDR2 as FNYEAQ. The J segment lost 3 bases and the V segment lost 5 bases, leaving 12 bases of the junction unmatched. The CDR3 loop spans 16 amino acids. The CDR3 loop reads CASSVDRAGMDYGYTF. Here the CDR3 DNA reads TGTGCCAGCAGCGTAGACAGGGCGGGGATGGACTATGGCTACACCTTC.

Comment on this clone: One junction end disagrees with the germline gene, perhaps due to a read error. The chain's CDR3 is CATAQIAYGHTF. CDR3 coding DNA: TGTGCCACCGCCCAAATAGCCTATGGCCACACCTTC. The V call is TRBV15, the J call TRBJ1-2; D is undetermined. Germline V gene data show CDR1 as LNHNV and CDR2 as YYDKDF (reference sequence). The CDR3 contains 12 residues.

The chain joins TRBV5-4 to TRBJ2-5; 8 bases are shared with TRBD2. Unmatched junction bases numbered 6, after V lost 0 bases and J lost 5 bases. The CDR3 runs to 15 residues. CDR1 and CDR2 from the germline V gene are SGHNT and YYREEE (reference sequence). This chain's CDR3 is CASSLDAGGMETQYF. Written as DNA, the CDR3 is TGTGCCAGCAGCTTGGACGCGGGGGGCATGGAGACCCAGTACTTC.

The rearrangement links TRBV9 to TRBJ2-7; 7 nucleotides agree with TRBD2. Germline V gene lookup returns CDR1 SGDLS and CDR2 YYNGEE. V shed 0 bases and J 3 bases; nucleotides not matched to a gene: 6. This CDR3 has 15 amino acids. This CDR3 reads CASSVGGGRLYEQYF. The CDR3 DNA sequence: TGTGCCAGCAGCGTAGGGGGGGGACGGCTCTACGAGCAGTACTTC. The full variable domain, rest sourced from reference TRBV9 and TRBJ2-7, is DSGVTQTPKHLITATGQRVTLRCSPRSGDLSVYWYQQSLDQGLQFLIQYYNGEERAKGNILERFSAQQFPDLHSELNLSSLELGDSALYFCASSVGGGRLYEQYFGPGTRLTVT.

This clone appeared a few times. The chain couples TRBV7-2 to TRBJ1-2; D remains unclear. Germline-derived CDR1 and CDR2 are SGHTA and FQGNSA. The CDR3 contains 11 residues. The germline V and J ends were trimmed by 3 bases and 8 bases, with 7 bases remaining between them. CDR3 DNA: TGTGCCAGCAGCTTCGGAGGGGGCTACACCTTC. Translating gives CASSFGGGYTF.

The chain employs TRBV19 and TRBJ2-7; possibly TRBD1 for D (5 bases). The ends were cut back, 1 base at V and 5 bases at J, with 12 bases in the middle. CDR1 is LNHDA and CDR2 is SQIVND in the germline V gene (reference sequence). CDR3 length: 14 amino acids. CDR3 DNA: TGTGCCAGTAGTATAGTTGCAGGGCGGAACGAGCAGTACTTC. It specifies CASSIVAGRNEQYF.

This chain uses TRBV19 with TRBJ2-7, with 7 bases identical to TRBD1. Germline V gene lookup returns CDR1 LNHDA and CDR2 SQIVND (reference sequence). The CDR3 loop spans 15 amino acids. V gave up 5 bases and J gave up 3 bases; unmatched junction bases: 10. The CDR3 DNA follows: TGTGCCAGTAGTCCTGACAGGGTCCCCCACTACGAGCAGTACTTC. Protein product: CASSPDRVPHYEQYF.

This clone was seen only a few times. This chain connects TRBV6-6 to TRBJ1-1; D perhaps matches TRBD1 (6 bases). Germline CDR1 reads MNHNY; CDR2 reads SVGAGI (reference sequence). The CDR3 sequence is 15 residues long. The germline V and J ends were trimmed by 0 bases and 5 bases, with 13 bases remaining between them. The CDR3 DNA is TGTGCCAGCAGTTACTCGACAGGAGGGGGTACTGAAGCTTTCTTT. The encoded protein is CASSYSTGGGTEAFF.

V is TRBV9 and J is TRBJ2-7; no clear D. The CDR3 loop spans 14 amino acids. With 0 bases removed from V and 2 bases from J, the gap between germline ends came to 9 bases. In germline, CDR1 is SGDLS, CDR2 YYNGEE. The CDR3 here is CASSVDAYPYEQYF. The DNA of the CDR3 is TGTGCCAGCAGCGTAGACGCCTACCCCTACGAGCAGTACTTC.

The V and J genes are TRBV6-6 and TRBJ1-4; 10 bases map to TRBD1. This CDR3 has 16 amino acids. CDR1 is MNHNY, CDR2 SVGAGI, per germline (reference sequence). Losses at the gene ends were 6 bases for V and 8 bases for J; bases not matched to a gene: 12. CDR3 DNA: TGTGCCAGCAGACTCTTCCCGACAGGGGGCCGAGAAAAACTGTTTTTT. It translates to CASRLFPTGGREKLFF.

CDR3 sequence (DNA): TGTGCCAGCAGTTACTCGACAGGATACGAGCAGTACTTC. Its protein is CASSYSTGYEQYF. The J gene is TRBJ2-7, the V gene TRBV6-5, with TRBD1 as a possible D gene (6 bases). There are 13 residues in the CDR3. The germline CDR1 and CDR2 sequences are MNHEY and SVGAGI. V dropped 0 bases and J dropped 4 bases, with 7 bases sitting between them.

The chain is built from TRBV28 and TRBJ1-4, with D unclear. Germline CDR1 MDHEN, CDR2 SYDVKM. This CDR3 region has 14 residues. Trimming took off 10 bases at V and 7 bases at J, with 19 bases between the two ends. The CDR3 region is CATQVLGEGEKLFF. CDR3 nucleotides: TGTGCCACCCAAGTTTTGGGAGAGGGTGAAAAACTGTTTTTT.

This clone has only one observation. This rearrangement joins TRBV21-1 to TRBJ2-3; the D call of TRBD1 is as the table states it, not checked on the DNA. TRBV21-1 is a recognized pseudogene. This CDR3 is 16 amino acids long. DNA of the CDR3: TGTGCCAGCAGCACCGACAGACAGGGATCCGCAGATACGCAGTATTTT. Encoded protein: CASSTDRQGSADTQYF.

The genes are TRBV19 and TRBJ2-3; maybe TRBD1 (8 bases). Germline values: CDR1 LNHDA, CDR2 SQIVND (reference sequence). Trimming left V 8 bases short and J 6 bases short, with 21 bases between. This CDR3 spans 15 amino acids. Here the CDR3 DNA reads TGTGCCAGTCGACCCCGGGAGGACAGGGCTGATACGCAGTATTTT. It specifies CASRPREDRADTQYF.

The V and J genes are TRBV19 and TRBJ1-5, with D unresolved. The germline V gene has CDR1 LNHDA and CDR2 SQIVND (reference sequence). The CDR3 totals 13 residues. The V and J ends lost 6 bases and 4 bases respectively, with 10 bases between them. The CDR3 spells CASRKDGNQPQHF. CDR3 in DNA: TGTGCCAGTAGAAAGGACGGGAATCAGCCCCAGCATTTT.

This sequence joins TRBV5-1 and TRBJ2-7; TRBD2 might be the D (5 bases). V lost 0 bases to trimming and J lost 5 bases, with 12 bases between them. The CDR3 contains 14 residues. Looked up from germline, CDR1 is SGHRS and CDR2 is YFSETQ. The CDR3 nucleotides read TGCGCCAGCAGCTTGGCTTGGGGAGTCGACGAGCAGTACTTC. Encoded protein: CASSLAWGVDEQYF.

V is TRBV30 and J is TRBJ1-2; maybe TRBD1 (6 bases). The germline V and J ends were trimmed by 3 bases and 8 bases, with 16 bases remaining between them. This CDR3 region has 13 residues. Germline CDR1 GTSNPN, CDR2 SVGIG (reference sequence). CDR3 amino acids: CAWSSTGSRGYTF. The CDR3 DNA reads TGTGCCTGGAGCTCCACAGGGAGTCGCGGCTACACCTTC.

This sequence joins TRBV7-2 and TRBJ1-1; the D gene is possibly TRBD1 (6 bases). The CDR3 loop spans 14 amino acids. Trimming cost V 5 bases and J 5 bases, with 15 bases left between them. Germline V gene lookup returns CDR1 SGHTA and CDR2 FQGNSA. This chain's CDR3 is CASSDYRVGTEAFF. The CDR3 nucleotides are TGTGCCAGCAGCGACTACAGGGTCGGGACTGAAGCTTTCTTT.

The V call is TRBV5-1, the J call TRBJ2-4; 15 bases agree with TRBD2. In germline, CDR1 is SGHRS, CDR2 YFSETQ. This CDR3 contains 19 residues. V was clipped by 3 bases and J by 2 bases; unmatched bases: 9. CDR3 nucleotide sequence: TGCGCCAGCAGCTGGAACCCGGGACTAGCGGGGGGTCCCAAAAACATTCAGTACTTC. It yields the protein CASSWNPGLAGGPKNIQYF.

The genes are TRBV6-4 and TRBJ2-7, with a tentative D call TRBD2 (6 bases). The length of the CDR3 is 16 residues. The V end was cut by 6 bases, the J end by 5 bases, with 23 bases between. Germline V CDR1 and CDR2: MRHNA, SNTAGT. Written as DNA, the CDR3 is TGTGCCAGCAGGAATTGTAGGAGCGGAAGGAGGGACGAGCAGTACTTC. Translating it yields CASRNCRSGRRDEQYF.